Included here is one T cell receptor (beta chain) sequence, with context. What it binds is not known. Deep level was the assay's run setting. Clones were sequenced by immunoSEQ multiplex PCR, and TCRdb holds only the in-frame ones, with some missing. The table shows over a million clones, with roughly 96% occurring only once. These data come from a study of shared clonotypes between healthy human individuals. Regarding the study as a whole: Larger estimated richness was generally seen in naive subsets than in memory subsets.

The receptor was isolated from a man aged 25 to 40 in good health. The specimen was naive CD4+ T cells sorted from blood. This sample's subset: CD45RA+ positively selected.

The CDR3 is CASSLPAVGGSHETQYF. In DNA form, the CDR3 reads TGCGCCAGCAGCCTGCCAGCCGTGGGAGGGTCTCATGAGACCCAGTACTTC. The chain is built from TRBV5-1 and TRBJ2-5; the match to TRBD2 covers 7 bases. V dropped 4 bases and J dropped 5; count of bases not matched to a gene: 17. Germline assignment: CDR1 SGHRS and CDR2 YFSETQ. The CDR3 has 17 residues.